The rows below give T cell receptor beta chains drawn from one sample of a study of regulatory T cells in long-lasting Graves disease. One entry per CDR3 protein, called by TCRdb with MiXCR from the multiplex PCR reads. The table shows 300,000 to 400,000 distinct CDR3 sequences, with 16% occurring only once. These data were also reused for a study on T cells in Graves' hyperthyroidism and ophthalmopathy.

This sample comprised peripheral blood mononuclear cells (PBMCs), obtained at new diagnosis, from a patient treated with antithyroid drugs. These TCRs come from a man in his forties with Graves disease. Both conserved end residues are part of each CDR3. A D gene is named only where the DNA matches it firmly. The size of a clone is reported for some rows only, either as once, few or many, or as a class for expanded clones.

V: TRBV6-2/TRBV6-3
D: .
size: many
J: TRBJ1-3
CDR3: CASGGRGSGNTIYF
DNA: TGTGCCAGCGGAGGCAGGGGCTCTGGAAACACCATATATTTT

V: TRBV7-2
D: .
size: many
J: TRBJ1-5
CDR3: CASSASGQPQHF
DNA: TGTGCCAGCAGCGCCTCGGGGCAGCCCCAGCATTTT

V: TRBV6-1
D: TRBD2
size: many
J: TRBJ2-7
CDR3: CATGEGLAAHEQYF
DNA: TGTGCCACAGGTGAAGGACTAGCAGCACACGAGCAGTACTTC

V: TRBV2
D: .
size: many
J: TRBJ1-6
CDR3: CASTPGPVKDSPLHF
DNA: TGTGCCAGCACTCCGGGACCTGTGAAGGATTCACCCCTCCACTTT

V: TRBV20-1
D: .
size: .
J: TRBJ1-2
CDR3: CSARVPGQHPYDYTF
DNA: TGCAGTGCTAGAGTGCCGGGCCAGCACCCCTATGACTACACCTTC

V: TRBV29-1
D: TRBD2
size: many
J: TRBJ2-1
CDR3: CSVGLAGYPYNEQFF
DNA: TGCAGCGTTGGACTAGCGGGGTACCCCTACAATGAGCAGTTCTTC

V: TRBV5-1
D: .
size: few
J: TRBJ2-2
CDR3: CASSLDWGTGELFF
DNA: TGCGCCAGCAGCTTGGATTGGGGTACAGGGGAGCTGTTTTTT

V: TRBV27
D: .
size: many
J: TRBJ2-2
CDR3: CAVGWAGANTGELFF
DNA: TGTGCCGTGGGATGGGCAGGGGCGAACACCGGGGAGCTGTTTTTT

V: TRBV7-2
D: TRBD1
size: few
J: TRBJ1-6
CDR3: CASRQGVTDSPLHF
DNA: TGTGCCAGCAGACAGGGGGTGACGGATTCACCCCTCCACTTT

V: TRBV27
D: TRBD2
size: many
J: TRBJ2-2
CDR3: CASRGTSGGQTGELFF
DNA: TGTGCCAGCAGGGGGACTAGCGGGGGGCAAACCGGGGAGCTGTTTTTT

V: TRBV5-1
D: .
size: many
J: TRBJ2-3
CDR3: CASSMGLATDTQYF
DNA: TGCGCCAGCAGCATGGGACTGGCCACAGATACGCAGTATTTT

V: TRBV7-6
D: .
size: .
J: TRBJ1-1
CDR3: CASSPSWGPEAFF
DNA: TGTGCCAGCAGCCCATCTTGGGGGCCTGAAGCTTTCTTT

V: TRBV9
D: .
size: few
J: TRBJ1-5
CDR3: CASSPFLGGYNQPQHF
DNA: TGTGCCAGCAGCCCCTTTCTAGGGGGGTACAATCAGCCCCAGCATTTT

V: TRBV11-3
D: TRBD1
size: many
J: TRBJ2-1
CDR3: CASSLLTTTGIEQFF
DNA: TGTGCCAGCAGCCTCTTGACCACGACAGGGATCGAGCAGTTCTTC

V: TRBV24-1
D: .
size: many
J: TRBJ1-5
CDR3: CATSGDSNQPQHF
DNA: TGTGCCACCAGTGGGGATAGCAATCAGCCCCAGCATTTT

V: TRBV7-2
D: .
size: many
J: TRBJ2-5
CDR3: CASSLGGHQETQYF
DNA: TGTGCCAGCAGCTTAGGGGGGCACCAAGAGACCCAGTACTTC

V: TRBV20-1
D: TRBD1
size: many
J: TRBJ1-1
CDR3: CSAPGGQGTEAFF
DNA: TGCAGTGCCCCAGGCGGACAGGGCACTGAAGCTTTCTTT

V: TRBV2
D: .
size: many
J: TRBJ2-3
CDR3: CASSEEDTQYF
DNA: TGTGCCAGCAGTGAGGAAGATACGCAGTATTTT

V: TRBV7-9
D: .
size: few
J: TRBJ1-4
CDR3: CASSLPPGRTGGYEKLFF
DNA: TGTGCCAGCAGCTTACCCCCAGGACGGACGGGAGGTTATGAAAAACTGTTTTTT

V: TRBV5-5
D: .
size: few
J: TRBJ2-1
CDR3: CASSLMGDEQFF
DNA: TGTGCCAGCAGCTTGATGGGTGATGAGCAGTTCTTC

V: TRBV5-1
D: TRBD1
size: many
J: TRBJ2-1
CDR3: CASSLGGTEYNEQFF
DNA: TGCGCCAGCAGCTTGGGGGGGACAGAGTACAATGAGCAGTTCTTC

V: TRBV9
D: .
size: few
J: TRBJ1-3
CDR3: CASSVDPGVGNTIYF
DNA: TGTGCCAGCAGCGTAGACCCGGGGGTCGGAAACACCATATATTTT

V: TRBV7-3
D: .
size: many
J: TRBJ2-7
CDR3: CASSLTRGRVEQYF
DNA: TGTGCCAGCAGCTTAACAAGGGGCCGGGTCGAGCAGTACTTC

V: TRBV28
D: TRBD1
size: .
J: TRBJ2-7
CDR3: CAGSPPGQAFYEQYF
DNA: TGTGCCGGCAGTCCCCCGGGACAGGCGTTCTACGAGCAGTACTTC

V: TRBV30
D: TRBD1
size: .
J: TRBJ2-2
CDR3: CAWSRDRTGELFF
DNA: TGTGCCTGGAGTAGGGACAGAACCGGGGAGCTGTTTTTT

V: TRBV20-1
D: TRBD1
size: many
J: TRBJ2-7
CDR3: CSARKGAALYEQYF
DNA: TGCAGTGCTAGGAAGGGGGCAGCGCTCTACGAGCAGTACTTC

V: TRBV3-1
D: .
size: .
J: TRBJ2-7
CDR3: CASSQDRQTSYEQYF
DNA: TGTGCCAGCAGCCAAGATAGGCAGACCTCCTACGAGCAGTACTTC

V: TRBV5-1
D: TRBD1
size: many
J: TRBJ1-1
CDR3: CASSLEDRGRTEAFF
DNA: TGCGCCAGCAGCTTGGAGGACAGGGGGCGGACTGAAGCTTTCTTT

V: TRBV30
D: TRBD1
size: many
J: TRBJ2-7
CDR3: CAWRPFDRGQDGHYEQYF
DNA: TGTGCCTGGAGGCCCTTTGACAGGGGGCAGGATGGCCACTACGAGCAGTACTTC

V: TRBV2
D: .
size: many
J: TRBJ1-4
CDR3: CATQGETNEKLFF
DNA: TGTGCCACCCAGGGTGAAACTAATGAAAAACTGTTTTTT

V: TRBV30
D: .
size: many
J: TRBJ2-1
CDR3: CAWTPDSTVEQFF
DNA: TGTGCCTGGACCCCTGATTCTACCGTTGAGCAGTTCTTC

V: TRBV10-1
D: TRBD2
size: few
J: TRBJ2-1
CDR3: CASSPRGGLASRNEQFF
DNA: TGCGCCAGCAGCCCTAGAGGGGGACTAGCATCCAGGAATGAGCAGTTCTTC

V: TRBV12-5
D: .
size: once
J: TRBJ1-4
CDR3: CASGLGRTVYNKKLFF
DNA: TGTGCTAGTGGTTTGGGCCGGACAGTGTATAATAAAAAACTGTTTTTT

V: TRBV29-1
D: TRBD1
size: .
J: TRBJ2-2
CDR3: CSGQTGGAAGELFF
DNA: TGCAGCGGACAAACAGGGGGCGCGGCCGGGGAGCTGTTTTTT

V: TRBV20-1
D: TRBD1
size: many
J: TRBJ2-5
CDR3: CSAGQGVETQYF
DNA: TGCAGTGCCGGACAGGGCGTGGAGACCCAGTACTTC

V: TRBV20-1
D: .
size: .
J: TRBJ1-1
CDR3: CSEQGNTEAFF
DNA: TGCAGTGAACAGGGAAACACTGAAGCTTTCTTT

V: TRBV5-5
D: .
size: many
J: TRBJ2-7
CDR3: CASSPQFGTGTYEQYF
DNA: TGTGCCAGCAGCCCCCAGTTCGGGACGGGAACCTACGAGCAGTACTTC

V: TRBV2
D: .
size: many
J: TRBJ1-1
CDR3: CASMWDNTEAFF
DNA: TGTGCCAGCATGTGGGATAACACTGAAGCTTTCTTT

V: TRBV19
D: TRBD1
size: .
J: TRBJ1-6
CDR3: CASSMTRGSPLHF
DNA: TGTGCCAGTAGTATGACCAGGGGGTCACCCCTCCACTTT

V: TRBV19
D: TRBD1
size: .
J: TRBJ1-1
CDR3: CASSTGTGDNTEAFF
DNA: TGTGCCAGTAGTACCGGGACAGGCGACAACACTGAAGCTTTCTTT

V: TRBV15
D: TRBD1
size: few
J: TRBJ1-4
CDR3: CATSRGTGGGEKLFF
DNA: TGTGCCACCAGCAGAGGGACAGGGGGCGGTGAAAAACTGTTTTTT

V: TRBV19
D: TRBD1
size: .
J: TRBJ2-1
CDR3: CASSIRTGENEQFF
DNA: TGTGCCAGTAGTATCCGGACAGGGGAAAATGAGCAGTTCTTC